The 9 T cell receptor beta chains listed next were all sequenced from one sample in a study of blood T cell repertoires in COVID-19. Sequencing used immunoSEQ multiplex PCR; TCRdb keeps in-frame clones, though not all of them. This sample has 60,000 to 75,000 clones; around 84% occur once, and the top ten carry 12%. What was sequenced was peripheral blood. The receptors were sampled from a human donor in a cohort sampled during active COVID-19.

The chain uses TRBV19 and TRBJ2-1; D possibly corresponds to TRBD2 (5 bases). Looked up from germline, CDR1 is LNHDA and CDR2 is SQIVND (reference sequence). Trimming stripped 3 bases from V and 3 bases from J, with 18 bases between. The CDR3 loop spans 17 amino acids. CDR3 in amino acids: CASSIPSRGKFYNEQFF. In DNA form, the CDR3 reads TGTGCCAGTAGTATCCCCAGTCGAGGGAAATTCTACAATGAGCAGTTCTTC.

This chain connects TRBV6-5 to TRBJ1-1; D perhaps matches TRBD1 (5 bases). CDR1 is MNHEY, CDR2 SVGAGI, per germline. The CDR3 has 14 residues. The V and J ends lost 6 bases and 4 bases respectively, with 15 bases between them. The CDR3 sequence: CASRGVGLSTEAFF. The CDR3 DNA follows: TGTGCCAGCAGAGGGGTGGGACTGTCCACTGAAGCTTTCTTT.

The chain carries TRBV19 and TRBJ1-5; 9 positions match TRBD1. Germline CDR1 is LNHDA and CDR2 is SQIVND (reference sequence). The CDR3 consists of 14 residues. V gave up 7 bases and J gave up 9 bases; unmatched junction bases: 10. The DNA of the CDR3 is TGTGCCAGTACCTGGGGGACAGGGTTACGGCCCCAGCATTTT. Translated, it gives CASTWGTGLRPQHF.

CDR3 in amino acids: CASSLTGGAINEQFF. In nucleotides, the CDR3 is TGTGCCAGCAGTCTGACAGGGGGCGCGATAAATGAGCAGTTCTTC. The V gene is TRBV6-5, the J gene TRBJ2-1, with TRBD1 matching 10 bases. There are 15 residues in the CDR3. In germline, CDR1 is MNHEY, CDR2 SVGAGI. The V gene end was trimmed by 5 bases and the J gene end by 7 bases; junction bases not matched to a gene: 8.

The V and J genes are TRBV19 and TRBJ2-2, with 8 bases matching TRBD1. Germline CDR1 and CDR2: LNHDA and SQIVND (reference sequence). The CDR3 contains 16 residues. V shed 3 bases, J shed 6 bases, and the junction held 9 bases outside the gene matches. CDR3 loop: CASSIWTGQGSGELFF. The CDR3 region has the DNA TGTGCCAGTAGTATTTGGACAGGGCAAGGATCCGGGGAGCTGTTTTTT.

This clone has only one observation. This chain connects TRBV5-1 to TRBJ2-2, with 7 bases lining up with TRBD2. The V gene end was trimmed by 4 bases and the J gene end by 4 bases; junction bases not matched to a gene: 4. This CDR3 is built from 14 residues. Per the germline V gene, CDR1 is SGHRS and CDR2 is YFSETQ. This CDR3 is CASSGGRSTGELFF. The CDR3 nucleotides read TGCGCCAGCAGCGGCGGGAGAAGCACCGGGGAGCTGTTTTTT.

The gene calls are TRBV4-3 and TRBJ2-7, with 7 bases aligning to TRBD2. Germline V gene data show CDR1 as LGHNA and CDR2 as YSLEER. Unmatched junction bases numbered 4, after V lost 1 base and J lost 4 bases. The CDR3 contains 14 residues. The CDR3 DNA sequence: TGCGCCAGCAGCCAAGGGGAGGGGCGGTACGAGCAGTACTTC. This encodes CASSQGEGRYEQYF.

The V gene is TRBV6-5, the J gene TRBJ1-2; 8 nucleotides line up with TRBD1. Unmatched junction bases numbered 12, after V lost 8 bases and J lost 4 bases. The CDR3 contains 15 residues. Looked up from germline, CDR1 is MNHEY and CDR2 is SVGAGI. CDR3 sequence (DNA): TGTGCCAGCGGAGCGGACAGGGCCAGTAGCTATGGCTACACCTTC. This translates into CASGADRASSYGYTF.

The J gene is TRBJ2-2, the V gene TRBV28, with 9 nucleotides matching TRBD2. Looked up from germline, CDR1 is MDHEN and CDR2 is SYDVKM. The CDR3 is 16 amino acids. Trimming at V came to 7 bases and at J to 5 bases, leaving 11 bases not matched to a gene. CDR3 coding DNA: TGTGCCAGCACTCTTCTGGCGGGAGGGCAGACCGGGGAGCTGTTTTTT. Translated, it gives CASTLLAGGQTGELFF.